These T cell receptor beta chains were read from a single sample in a study of T cells in Graves' hyperthyroidism and ophthalmopathy. In TCRdb, the multiplex PCR reads were re-called with MiXCR into one record per CDR3 protein. Of approximately 220,000 distinct CDR3 sequences in the sample, approximately 20% were seen once. Sequencing used blood. These receptors were taken from a man in his forties with Graves' hyperthyroidism. Both conserved end residues are part of each CDR3. The order of the fields is clone size, D gene, J gene, V gene, CDR3 DNA, CDR3 protein. D genes are given only for firm matches. Clone size, where shown, is once, few, many, or a class for clones that have expanded.

size: NA; D: NA; J: TRBJ1-1; V: TRBV6-2/TRBV6-3; DNA: TGTGCCAGCAGTTACAACTTTGAAGCTTTCTTT; CDR3: CASSYNFEAFF
size: many; D: NA; J: TRBJ1-3; V: TRBV30; DNA: TGTGCCTCCCCGTCGGCAGGGTACTCTGGAAACACCATATATTTT; CDR3: CASPSAGYSGNTIYF
size: NA; D: NA; J: TRBJ1-2; V: TRBV6-2/TRBV6-3; DNA: TGTGCCAGCTCAGGTCTGCTTTCTAACTATGGCTACACCTTC; CDR3: CASSGLLSNYGYTF
size: NA; D: TRBD2; J: TRBJ2-5; V: TRBV6-5; DNA: TGTGCCAGCAGTTACGGCACAGCGGGAGCGAAAGAGACCCAGTACTTC; CDR3: CASSYGTAGAKETQYF
size: few; D: NA; J: TRBJ1-2; V: TRBV9; DNA: TGTGCCAGCAGCGCCGCTGCTTGGGATGGCTACACCTTC; CDR3: CASSAAAWDGYTF
size: many; D: NA; J: TRBJ1-5; V: TRBV6-1; DNA: TGTGCCAGCAGTGATTGGTCTGATACGTATAGCAATCAGCCCCAGCATTTT; CDR3: CASSDWSDTYSNQPQHF
size: few; D: NA; J: TRBJ1-1; V: TRBV10-3; DNA: TGTGCCATCAGTGAAGGGGATTACATGAACACTGAAGCTTTCTTT; CDR3: CAISEGDYMNTEAFF
size: NA; D: NA; J: TRBJ2-7; V: TRBV5-1; DNA: TGCGCCAGCAGCTCTCTCCGAGGCGGGGATGGCGAGCAGTACTTC; CDR3: CASSSLRGGDGEQYF
size: many; D: NA; J: TRBJ2-3; V: TRBV30; DNA: TGTGCCTGGAGTGTTCGGGGTGGCACAGATACGCAGTATTTT; CDR3: CAWSVRGGTDTQYF
size: many; D: NA; J: TRBJ2-7; V: TRBV18; DNA: TGTGCCAGCTCACTCGACTCTAACTCCTACGAGCAGTACTTC; CDR3: CASSLDSNSYEQYF
size: NA; D: NA; J: TRBJ2-7; V: TRBV27; DNA: TGTGCCAGCAGTTTATCTTGGGGAGAGACCTACGAGCAGTACTTC; CDR3: CASSLSWGETYEQYF
size: many; D: NA; J: TRBJ2-5; V: TRBV7-3; DNA: TGTGCCAGCACCCTCCTGACCTGGGCTACTTGGGAGACCCAGTACTTC; CDR3: CASTLLTWATWETQYF
size: many; D: NA; J: TRBJ1-4; V: TRBV20-1; DNA: TGCAGTGCTATTCAACAGGGCCAAACTAATGAAAAACTGTTTTTT; CDR3: CSAIQQGQTNEKLFF
size: few; D: NA; J: TRBJ2-1; V: TRBV10-2; DNA: TGCGCCAGTTGTGAGGGTGGGGGATACAATGAGCAGTTCTTC; CDR3: CASCEGGGYNEQFF
size: many; D: NA; J: TRBJ2-5; V: TRBV7-9; DNA: TGTGCCAGCAGCTTAAGCTGGGAAGAGACCCAGTACTTC; CDR3: CASSLSWEETQYF
size: NA; D: TRBD2; J: TRBJ2-1; V: TRBV9; DNA: TGTGCCAGCACCCGGGCTAGCGGGCGGGGGAATGAGCAGTTCTTC; CDR3: CASTRASGRGNEQFF
size: NA; D: NA; J: TRBJ2-1; V: TRBV9; DNA: TGTGCCAGCAGCGTAGGGGATAGCCCTCTCTACAATGAGCAGTTCTTC; CDR3: CASSVGDSPLYNEQFF
size: NA; D: NA; J: TRBJ2-2; V: TRBV12-3/TRBV12-4; DNA: TGTGCCAGCAGTGCCCTGACAGGACCAGACACCGGGGAGCTGTTTTTT; CDR3: CASSALTGPDTGELFF
size: many; D: NA; J: TRBJ1-2; V: TRBV25-1; DNA: TGTGCCAGCAGAGACAGGTTCGGGGGCTACACCTTC; CDR3: CASRDRFGGYTF
size: many; D: NA; J: TRBJ1-5; V: TRBV3-1; DNA: TGTGCCAGCAGCCAAGACCGAGATCAGCCCCAGCATTTT; CDR3: CASSQDRDQPQHF
size: many; D: NA; J: TRBJ2-3; V: TRBV20-1; DNA: TGCAGTGCTAGAGGTTGGGGGGTCCGGGCAGATACGCAGTATTTT; CDR3: CSARGWGVRADTQYF
size: many; D: TRBD1; J: TRBJ2-7; V: TRBV6-1; DNA: TGTGCCACCACACAGGGGGCCCACTACGAGCAGTACTTC; CDR3: CATTQGAHYEQYF
size: few; D: NA; J: TRBJ2-7; V: TRBV9; DNA: TGTGCCAGCAGCTCGAAGATGGACGGGACGACGTCCCACGAGCAGTACTTC; CDR3: CASSSKMDGTTSHEQYF
size: many; D: NA; J: TRBJ2-7; V: TRBV3-1; DNA: TGTGCCAGCAGCCAAAATTCAGGGGGGGGCGAGCAGTACTTC; CDR3: CASSQNSGGGEQYF
size: many; D: NA; J: TRBJ1-5; V: TRBV6-5; DNA: TGTGCCAGCAGTTACGGAGGGCCTCCTTGGGCCCAGCATTTT; CDR3: CASSYGGPPWAQHF
size: NA; D: NA; J: TRBJ1-1; V: TRBV12-3/TRBV12-4; DNA: TGTGCCAGCAGCCCCGGGGGAGCTTTCTTT; CDR3: CASSPGGAFF
size: NA; D: NA; J: TRBJ1-1; V: TRBV6-5; DNA: TGTGCCAGCAGTTATAGTTATGAGGGCGCTGAAGCTTTCTTT; CDR3: CASSYSYEGAEAFF
size: NA; D: TRBD1; J: TRBJ1-5; V: TRBV3-1; DNA: TGTGCCAGCAGCCATCCGACAGGGAGTAGCAATCAGCCCCAGCATTTT; CDR3: CASSHPTGSSNQPQHF
size: NA; D: TRBD2; J: TRBJ2-3; V: TRBV7-9; DNA: TGTGCCAGCAGCTTAGCGGGCGGGGGGGGTTCAGATACGCAGTATTTT; CDR3: CASSLAGGGGSDTQYF
size: few; D: NA; J: TRBJ2-5; V: TRBV6-1; DNA: TGTGCCTCCCGGGCAGCTCCCCCCCTGATGGAGTACTTC; CDR3: CASRAAPPLMEYF
size: NA; D: NA; J: TRBJ2-1; V: TRBV29-1; DNA: TGCAGCGTTGAGCGGGACGAGGATGAGCAGTTCTTC; CDR3: CSVERDEDEQFF
size: many; D: TRBD1; J: TRBJ1-2; V: TRBV7-2; DNA: TGTGCCAGCAGCGGCGGACAGGGGGCCCCTAAGGGCTACACCTTC; CDR3: CASSGGQGAPKGYTF
size: NA; D: TRBD2; J: TRBJ2-1; V: TRBV6-1; DNA: TGTGCCAGCAGTGAAACCCCTAGCGGGGTAGGTGAGCAGTTCTTC; CDR3: CASSETPSGVGEQFF
size: many; D: NA; J: TRBJ1-5; V: TRBV9; DNA: TGTGCCAGCAGCGTAGCTGGGGGGGATCAGCCCCAGCATTTT; CDR3: CASSVAGGDQPQHF
size: few; D: TRBD2; J: TRBJ2-1; V: TRBV24-1; DNA: TGTGCCACCAGTGAGACTAGCGGGGGCCCGAGCTCCTACAATGAGCAGTTCTTC; CDR3: CATSETSGGPSSYNEQFF
size: few; D: TRBD2; J: TRBJ2-2; V: TRBV28; DNA: TGTGCCAGCAGTGGCCCCTTAGGACTAGCGGGGGGGCCGGTTAGCACCGGGGAGCTGTTTTTT; CDR3: CASSGPLGLAGGPVSTGELFF
size: few; D: TRBD1; J: TRBJ2-5; V: TRBV18; DNA: TGTGCCAGCTCACCGGGCCGGGACAGTGACCAAGAGACCCAGTACTTC; CDR3: CASSPGRDSDQETQYF
size: NA; D: TRBD2; J: TRBJ2-1; V: TRBV7-2; DNA: TGTGCCAGCAGCTTAGGAGGACTAGCGTCTAGTGAGCAGTTCTTC; CDR3: CASSLGGLASSEQFF
size: many; D: NA; J: TRBJ2-3; V: TRBV7-8; DNA: TGTGCCAGCAGCTTAGTTGACCGTGCAGATACGCAGTATTTT; CDR3: CASSLVDRADTQYF
size: many; D: NA; J: TRBJ1-5; V: TRBV3-1; DNA: TGTGCCAGCAGCCAAGGAGTTAGCAATCAGCCCCAGCATTTT; CDR3: CASSQGVSNQPQHF
size: many; D: NA; J: TRBJ2-7; V: TRBV5-8; DNA: TGTGCCAGCAGCTTGGGGGACAACTACGAGCAGTACTTC; CDR3: CASSLGDNYEQYF
size: once; D: TRBD2; J: TRBJ2-1; V: TRBV5-1; DNA: TGCGCCAGCAGCTTGGCGTTAGCGGGACCCGGTGGGGAGCAGTTCTTC; CDR3: CASSLALAGPGGEQFF
size: NA; D: TRBD1; J: TRBJ1-4; V: TRBV6-2/TRBV6-3; DNA: TGTGCCAGCAGGCGACAGGGAGCAACTAATGAAAAACTGTTTTTT; CDR3: CASRRQGATNEKLFF
size: many; D: NA; J: TRBJ2-7; V: TRBV5-1; DNA: TGCGCCAGCAGCTTGGAGCGACACGAGCAGTACTTC; CDR3: CASSLERHEQYF
size: many; D: NA; J: TRBJ1-1; V: TRBV30; DNA: TGTGCCTGGAGTTTGGGGGGCCCTGAAGCTTTCTTT; CDR3: CAWSLGGPEAFF
size: many; D: NA; J: TRBJ2-3; V: TRBV19; DNA: TGTGCCAGTAGTATGGCAGGTAGACACTACCCAGATACGCAGTATTTT; CDR3: CASSMAGRHYPDTQYF
size: few; D: TRBD2; J: TRBJ2-7; V: TRBV4-2; DNA: TGTGCCAGCAGCCAAGATTGGGGGGGATACTACGAGCAGTACTTC; CDR3: CASSQDWGGYYEQYF